Following are 5 T cell receptor beta chains from one sample sequenced in a study of low-dose radiotherapy and immunotherapy resistance in tumors. Sample time point: after trial treatment. The sample's treatment: LDRT plus nivolumab, ipilimumab, low-dose cyclophosphamide and aspirin (RACIN trial). cDNA synthesis used a TRAV/TRBV-specific primer set for both chains. The authors amplified TCRs for about 18 PCR cycles with a constant-region primer and a V-primer adapter. TCRdb re-derived calls from the reads in MiXCR, one entry per CDR3 protein. The table lists about 100,000 distinct CDR3 sequences, around 21% of them singletons. Sequencing was performed on PBMCs, taken after low-dose radiotherapy plus immunotherapy. These receptors all come from a male donor with prostate cancer.

This clonotype showed up many times. V and J are TRBV10-3 and TRBJ1-5, with D possibly being TRBD1 (5 bases). The length of the CDR3 is 16 residues. V lost 0 bases and J lost 7, with 16 bases in between. Germline V lookup: CDR1 ENHRY, CDR2 SYGVKD. The DNA of the CDR3 is TGTGCCATCAGTGAGTCGAGAGGGGCAGGGAGCCAGCCCCAGCATTTT. Protein sequence: CAISESRGAGSQPQHF.

This clonotype came up many times. This sequence joins TRBV5-1 and TRBJ2-3; D gene uncertain. Germline assignment: CDR1 SGHRS and CDR2 YFSETQ. The V end was cut by 4 bases, the J end by 14 bases, with 17 bases between. The CDR3 is made up of 12 amino acids. The CDR3 is CASSRSRPDLYF. The CDR3 DNA reads TGCGCCAGCAGCCGATCCCGCCCTGACCTGTATTTT.

The sample holds many counts of this clonotype. This rearrangement joins TRBV20-1 to TRBJ2-5, with TRBD1 as a possible D gene (6 bases). The germline V and J ends were trimmed by 5 bases and 4 bases, with 14 bases remaining between them. The CDR3 covers 13 residues. CDR1 and CDR2 (germline): DFQATT, SNEGSKA (reference sequence). The CDR3 bases are TGCAGTGCTGGGCAGGGGAGCAGAGAGACCCAGTACTTC. Translating gives CSAGQGSRETQYF.

This clonotype was found many times. This chain links TRBV10-2 with TRBJ2-1; TRBD2 agrees at 9 bases. This CDR3 contains 18 residues. Germline V CDR1 and CDR2: WSHSY, SAAADI. V was pared by 0 bases and J by 0 bases, with 6 bases of the junction left unmatched. The CDR3 nucleotides are TGCGCCAGCAGTGAGTCGACGGGACTAGCTACCTCCTACAATGAGCAGTTCTTC. It encodes CASSESTGLATSYNEQFF.

The sample holds many counts of this clonotype. The CDR3 loop reads CASSEGDGETQYF. CDR3 coding DNA: TGTGCCAGCAGCGAGGGGGACGGGGAGACCCAGTACTTC. The rearrangement uses TRBV9 and TRBJ2-5, with a possible D match to TRBD1 (6 bases). The CDR3 has 13 amino acids. Trimming left V 3 bases short and J 5 bases short, with 11 bases between. Per germline, CDR1 SGDLS and CDR2 YYNGEE.